This T cell receptor beta chain was observed in a study of OX40 agonist ivuxolimab in advanced cancers. Study as a whole: Males comprised about 78% of the group, whose mean age was roughly 60 years (range roughly 20 to 85). Eligibility rules accepted prior anti-PD-1, anti-PD-L1 or anti-CTLA-4 therapy, and roughly 40% had some.

Germline assignment: CDR1 SQVTM and CDR2 ANQGSEA. V dropped 0 bases and J dropped 4 bases, with 15 bases sitting between them. The CDR3 contains 15 residues. General study results and limits: Clones of CD4+ and CD8+ blood T cells grew by week 6 at doses of 0.1 to 3.0 mg/kg.

As for this clone: Its antigen is unknown.

Using immunoSEQ multiplex PCR, the repertoire was profiled, and TCRdb retains in-frame clones only, with some absent. This table has approximately 69,000 clones, 90% to 95% appearing once. The rearrangement links TRBV29-1 to TRBJ1-2; D unclear. The sequenced sample was CD4+ or CD8+ T cells sorted from blood, obtained in a trial of the OX40 agonist ivuxolimab. The clonotype originates from an adult with an advanced solid tumor such as melanoma, head and neck, liver or kidney cancer. The CDR3 DNA reads as TGCAGCGTTGAAGATAGCACAGCTATTATCTATGGCTACACCTTC. Translating it yields CSVEDSTAIIYGYTF.